This TCR beta chain was captured by sequencing in a study of blood T cell repertoires in COVID-19. Study information: The samples span acute and convalescent COVID-19 from the United States, Italy and Spain.

Using immunoSEQ multiplex PCR, the repertoire was profiled, and TCRdb retains in-frame clones only, with some absent. Found here are approximately 260,000 clones, roughly 85% of them singletons; the top ten hold 4.6%. Trimming pared 0 bases from V and 3 bases from J, leaving 6 bases between. The CDR3 sequence is 13 residues long. CDR1 is SGHRS, CDR2 YFSETQ, per germline. Sample: peripheral blood. The chain links TRBV5-1 to TRBJ1-2, with D unresolved. The TCR originated in a man between 60 and 75 years old who had recovered from COVID-19. CDR3 residues: CASSLGRDYGYTF. CDR3 bases: TGCGCCAGCAGCTTGGGGCGGGACTATGGCTACACCTTC.